These 25 T cell receptor beta chains originate from one sample sequenced in a study of blood T cell repertoires in COVID-19. Libraries were prepared by immunoSEQ multiplex PCR; TCRdb keeps only in-frame clonotypes and omits some of them. The sample shows 350,000 or so clones, roughly nine tenths of them seen only once. The source material was peripheral blood. The receptors were sampled from a woman aged 55 to 70 with COVID-19, enrolled during active disease.

This sequence joins TRBV6-6 and TRBJ1-6; TRBD1 is a possible D gene (5 bases). Trimming stripped 2 bases from V and 10 bases from J, with 15 bases between. Germline loops: CDR1 MNHNY, CDR2 SVGAGI (reference sequence). This CDR3 is built from 15 residues. CDR3 sequence reads: CASSYGQEGRSPLHF. CDR3 bases: TGTGCCAGCAGTTACGGTCAGGAGGGGAGGTCACCCCTCCACTTT.

The chain recombines TRBV6-5 with TRBJ1-2, with 9 bases that match TRBD1. V lost 6 bases and J lost 8; bases outside the gene matches: 7. The germline V gene encodes CDR1 MNHEY and CDR2 SVGAGI. CDR3 length: 13 residues. CDR3 DNA: TGTGCCAGCAGGCTACAGGGGGCGGGAGGCTACACCTTC. Encoded protein: CASRLQGAGGYTF.

The rearrangement joins TRBV15 to TRBJ1-5, with D possibly being TRBD1 (5 bases). CDR1 is LNHNV, CDR2 YYDKDF, per germline (reference sequence). This CDR3 has 15 residues. V was clipped by 6 bases and J by 2 bases, with 14 bases between them. CDR3 amino acids: CATRRGGGRNQPQHF. For the CDR3, the DNA is TGTGCCACCAGGCGCGGCGGGGGTCGCAATCAGCCCCAGCATTTT.

The chain employs TRBV28 and TRBJ2-4, with TRBD1 matching over 8 bases. V shed 5 bases and J 0 bases; nucleotides not matched to a gene: 6. The CDR3 spans 16 residues. The germline V gene has CDR1 MDHEN and CDR2 SYDVKM. The CDR3 sequence: CASSLRTGLAKNIQYF. CDR3 bases: TGTGCCAGCAGTCTCCGGACAGGGTTAGCCAAAAACATTCAGTACTTC.

The chain couples TRBV6-1 to TRBJ1-1, with TRBD1 matching 7 bases. The CDR3 sequence is 14 residues long. Germline V gene lookup returns CDR1 MNHNS and CDR2 SASEGT. With V trimmed by 5 bases and J by 11 bases, 14 bases remained unmatched. CDR3 sequence (DNA): TGTGCCAGCAGTCAGCAGGGGGTGAGGGTTTCGGCTTTCTTT. Translating it yields CASSQQGVRVSAFF.

The V and J genes are TRBV7-9 and TRBJ2-2; 9 nucleotides agree with TRBD2. The V gene end was trimmed by 3 bases and the J gene end by 3 bases; junction bases not matched to a gene: 14. CDR1 and CDR2 (germline): SEHNR, FQNEAQ (reference sequence). The CDR3 length is 19 residues. The CDR3 is CASSFTKRGLAGYTGELFF. CDR3 sequence (DNA): TGTGCCAGCAGCTTCACGAAGAGGGGCCTAGCGGGGTACACCGGGGAGCTGTTTTTT.

The chain recombines TRBV25-1 with TRBJ1-2; TRBD1 matches at 7 bases. Germline CDR1 and CDR2: MGHDK and SYGVNS. The CDR3 is 16 amino acids. The V segment lost 4 bases and the J segment 6 bases; nucleotides outside the gene matches: 14. Here the CDR3 DNA reads TGTGCCAGCAGTGGGGTGGGACAGCCCCCGGGGAATGGCTACACCTTC. As protein: CASSGVGQPPGNGYTF.

This chain links TRBV5-1 with TRBJ2-7, with D perhaps matching TRBD1 (6 bases). The V end was cut by 2 bases, the J end by 3 bases, with 9 bases between. The CDR3 has 13 amino acids. Germline V gene data show CDR1 as SGHRS and CDR2 as YFSETQ. For the CDR3, the DNA is TGCGCCAGCAGCTTCGGGACAAACTACGAGCAGTACTTC. The encoded protein is CASSFGTNYEQYF. The full variable domain, completed using reference TRBV5-1 and TRBJ2-7, is KAGVTQTPRYLIKTRGQQVTLSCSPISGHRSVSWYQQTPGQGLQFLFEYFSETQRNKGNFPGRFSGRQFSNSRSEMNVSTLELGDSALYLCASSFGTNYEQYFGPGTRLTVT.

V is TRBV19 and J is TRBJ1-3; TRBD1 matches 7 bases. The CDR3 is 16 residues long. The J segment lost 3 bases and the V segment lost 6 bases, leaving 11 bases of the junction unmatched. Germline CDR1 LNHDA, CDR2 SQIVND (reference sequence). The CDR3, as DNA: TGTGCCAGTAGCGCCGAGGACAGGCCTCTTGGAAACACCATATATTTT. Amino acid sequence: CASSAEDRPLGNTIYF. Variable domain in full (rest from reference TRBV19 and TRBJ1-3): DGGITQSPKYLFRKEGQNVTLSCEQNLNHDAMYWYRQDPGQGLRLIYYSQIVNDFQKGDIAEGYSVSREKKESFPLTVTSAQKNPTAFYLCASSAEDRPLGNTIYFGEGSWLTVV.

J is TRBJ2-1 and V is TRBV12-5; 12 positions match TRBD2. The V segment lost 4 bases and the J segment 1 base; nucleotides outside the gene matches: 8. Germline lookup yields CDR1 LGHNT and CDR2 FRNRAP. This CDR3 is 18 amino acids long. In DNA form, the CDR3 reads TGTGCTAGTGGTTCCTTTCTAGCGGGGGGGCGGTCCTACAATGAGCAGTTCTTC. Its translation: CASGSFLAGGRSYNEQFF.

The rearrangement links TRBV7-2 to TRBJ2-5; 8 positions agree with TRBD2. The CDR3 has 15 residues. The junction had 6 bases not matched to a gene; V was cut back by 2 bases and J by 4 bases. Germline lookup yields CDR1 SGHTA and CDR2 FQGNSA. In DNA, the CDR3 is TGTGCCAGCAGCTTATCCGCGGGGGGTTCAGAGACCCAGTACTTC. Translating gives CASSLSAGGSETQYF.

J is TRBJ1-1 and V is TRBV6-2 or TRBV6-3; D gene unclear. The CDR3 totals 15 residues. V lost 2 bases and J 3 bases, leaving 13 bases between the germline ends. Germline lookup yields CDR1 MNHEY and CDR2 SVGEGT. The CDR3 nucleotides are TGTGCCAGCAGTTACCCCCCGTATGAGGACACTGAAGCTTTCTTT. Protein product: CASSYPPYEDTEAFF.

The CDR3 loop is CASSYLEGSGGYTF. As DNA, the CDR3 is TGTGCCAGCAGCTATCTGGAGGGGTCAGGTGGCTACACCTTC. V usage is TRBV5-8 and J usage is TRBJ1-2, with D tentatively TRBD1 (5 bases). The CDR3 consists of 14 residues. Germline CDR1 is SGHTS and CDR2 is YDEGEE. Deletions cut 3 bases from V and 7 bases from J, with 16 bases between.

The chain employs TRBV15 and TRBJ1-2; the match to TRBD1 covers 8 bases. V lost 0 bases to trimming and J lost 4 bases; unmatched junction nucleotides: 7. CDR3 length: 16 amino acids. Per germline, CDR1 LNHNV and CDR2 YYDKDF (reference sequence). The CDR3 protein is CATSRDRTGLAYGYTF. CDR3 sequence (DNA): TGTGCCACCAGCAGAGATCGGACAGGGCTGGCCTATGGCTACACCTTC.

The gene calls are TRBV29-1 and TRBJ1-2; 8 nucleotides line up with TRBD1. Looked up from germline, CDR1 is SQVTM and CDR2 is ANQGSEA. V shed 5 bases, J shed 5 bases, and the junction held 7 bases outside the gene matches. The CDR3 is 13 amino acids. The CDR3 loop is CSVSDRADYGYTF. The CDR3 bases are TGCAGCGTTTCGGACAGGGCGGATTATGGCTACACCTTC. Supplemented by reference TRBV29-1 and TRBJ1-2, the full variable domain reads SAVISQKPSRDICQRGTSLTIQCQVDSQVTMMFWYRQQPGQSLTLIATANQGSEATYESGFVIDKFPISRPNLTFSTLTVSNMSPEDSSIYLCSVSDRADYGYTFGSGTRLTVV.

The chain recombines TRBV5-1 with TRBJ2-1; 12 nucleotides line up with TRBD1. The CDR3 contains 14 residues. With V trimmed by 2 bases and J by 11 bases, 5 bases remained unmatched. Germline V CDR1 and CDR2: SGHRS, YFSETQ. The CDR3 loop reads CASSFGTGGAQQFF. CDR3 coding DNA: TGCGCCAGCAGCTTCGGGACAGGGGGCGCGCAGCAGTTCTTC.

This chain uses TRBV4-1 with TRBJ1-1; no clear D. Germline V gene data show CDR1 as MGHRA and CDR2 as YSYEKL. The CDR3 runs to 13 residues. Trimming took off 1 base at V and 6 bases at J, with 9 bases between the two ends. Written as DNA, the CDR3 is TGCGCCAGCAGCCAAGTCCCAAACTCTGAAGCTTTCTTT. It encodes CASSQVPNSEAFF.

This chain joins TRBV5-4 and TRBJ1-6, with TRBD1 matching 7 bases. J lost 6 bases, V lost 3 bases, and 3 bases had no gene match. CDR3 length: 14 amino acids. CDR1 and CDR2 from the germline V gene are SGHNT and YYREEE (reference sequence). The CDR3 DNA sequence: TGTGCCAGCAGCTGGGGACAGTTTAATTCACCCCTCCACTTT. This sequence encodes CASSWGQFNSPLHF.

The sample holds a few counts of this clone. The J gene is TRBJ2-2, the V gene TRBV4-1, with D possibly being TRBD2 (5 bases). In germline, CDR1 is MGHRA, CDR2 YSYEKL. CDR3 length: 16 amino acids. V shed 5 bases and J shed 0 bases, with 13 bases lying between them. This CDR3 reads CASSRRLTANTGELFF. CDR3 nucleotide sequence: TGCGCCAGCAGCAGGAGGCTAACGGCGAACACCGGGGAGCTGTTTTTT.

The V gene is TRBV15, the J gene TRBJ1-4; D is uncertain. Germline lookup yields CDR1 LNHNV and CDR2 YYDKDF (reference sequence). V was clipped by 0 bases and J by 2 bases, with 13 bases between them. The length of the CDR3 is 17 residues. CDR3 region: CATSRDKSWQTNEKLFF. DNA of the CDR3: TGTGCCACCAGCAGAGATAAGTCTTGGCAGACTAATGAAAAACTGTTTTTT.

J is TRBJ1-4 and V is TRBV12-3 or TRBV12-4; tentative D call: TRBD1 (5 bases). The CDR3 has 13 amino acids. Trimming pared 4 bases from V and 7 bases from J, leaving 10 bases between. In DNA, the CDR3 is TGTGCCAGCAGTTCTGCAGGGCGTGAAAAACTGTTTTTT. Translating gives CASSSAGREKLFF.

This chain connects TRBV28 to TRBJ1-1; 9 nucleotides line up with TRBD1. From germline, CDR1 is MDHEN and CDR2 SYDVKM. V shed 5 bases, J shed 8 bases, and the junction held 3 bases outside the gene matches. The CDR3 extends over 12 amino acids. DNA for the CDR3: TGTGCCAGCAGTCTGGGACAGGGAGAAGCTTTCTTT. As protein: CASSLGQGEAFF.

This rearrangement joins TRBV7-9 to TRBJ2-2, with 11 nucleotides matching TRBD2. Trimming at V came to 3 bases and at J to 1 base, leaving 4 bases not matched to a gene. Per germline, CDR1 SEHNR and CDR2 FQNEAQ (reference sequence). The length of the CDR3 is 17 residues. The CDR3 protein is CASSFASGGLNTGELFF. The CDR3 nucleotides read TGTGCCAGCAGCTTTGCTAGCGGGGGGTTGAACACCGGGGAGCTGTTTTTT.

The rearrangement uses TRBV20-1 and TRBJ1-5; maybe TRBD1 (5 bases). The germline gives CDR1 DFQATT, CDR2 SNEGSKA (reference sequence). The ends were cut back, 3 bases at V and 6 bases at J, with 18 bases in the middle. The CDR3 runs 15 residues. CDR3 DNA sequence: TGCAGTGCTAGTAAGGGCCTCGGGGGGGGTCAGCCCCAGCATTTT. This encodes CSASKGLGGGQPQHF.

The chain is built from TRBV6-5 and TRBJ1-6; 10 bases are a match to TRBD1. This CDR3 region has 15 residues. Germline V gene data show CDR1 as MNHEY and CDR2 as SVGAGI. J was trimmed by 11 bases and V by 6 bases; bases with no gene match: 10. DNA for the CDR3: TGTGCCAGCAGAGCCCGACAGGGGGCTTTGGCACCCCTCCACTTT. Translating it yields CASRARQGALAPLHF.